This entry lists 22 T cell receptor beta chains sequenced from one sample in a study of cytomegalovirus exposure and HLA in healthy donors. Use of 60 Vbeta and 13 Jbeta primers characterized the PCR. Profiling relied on immunoSEQ multiplex PCR, and the TCRdb table lists in-frame clones only, not all of them. The data contain roughly 190,000 clones, around 75% of them singletons. Sequenced material: PBMCs. The receptors derive from a woman younger than 45 in good health and CMV-seronegative.

This clone was detected a few times. The chain links TRBV27 to TRBJ1-1; 7 bases agree with TRBD1. The V gene end was trimmed by 3 bases and the J gene end by 0 bases; junction bases not matched to a gene: 10. The CDR3 has 17 residues. CDR1 and CDR2 (germline): MNHEY, SMNVEV (reference sequence). In DNA, the CDR3 is TGTGCCAGCAGTTTCACGAGAGGCCAGGGGGTGAACACTGAAGCTTTCTTT. Protein sequence: CASSFTRGQGVNTEAFF.

The CDR3 spells CASSASGSRSGELFF. The CDR3 nucleotides read TGTGCCAGCAGCGCTAGCGGGAGTAGGTCCGGGGAGCTGTTTTTT. J is TRBJ2-2 and V is TRBV6-1, with TRBD2 matching 10 bases. CDR1 MNHNS and CDR2 SASEGT come from the germline V gene. J gave up 6 bases and V 6 bases, and 7 bases lay outside the gene matches. CDR3 length equals 15 residues.

In this sample, this clone turned up a few times. This chain uses TRBV19 with TRBJ1-1; D is perhaps TRBD1 (5 bases). This CDR3 has 15 amino acids. With 3 bases removed from V and 0 bases from J, the gap between germline ends came to 11 bases. The germline gives CDR1 LNHDA, CDR2 SQIVND (reference sequence). CDR3 in amino acids: CASSMWAGVNTEAFF. The CDR3 coding sequence is TGTGCCAGTAGTATGTGGGCGGGGGTGAACACTGAAGCTTTCTTT. The full variable domain, in which reference TRBV19 and TRBJ1-1 provide the parts outside the CDR3, is DGGITQSPKYLFRKEGQNVTLSCEQNLNHDAMYWYRQDPGQGLRLIYYSQIVNDFQKGDIAEGYSVSREKKESFPLTVTSAQKNPTAFYLCASSMWAGVNTEAFFGQGTRLTVV.

The chain carries TRBV5-1 and TRBJ2-1, with D perhaps TRBD2 (5 bases). CDR1 is SGHRS and CDR2 is YFSETQ in the germline V gene. The CDR3 totals 11 residues. Between the trimmed V and J ends, which lost 4 bases and 10 bases, there was a span of 9 bases. This CDR3 is CASSQTGEQFF. Here the CDR3 DNA reads TGCGCCAGCAGCCAGACGGGAGAGCAGTTCTTC.

The chain combines TRBV7-3 with TRBJ2-2; the match to TRBD2 covers 14 bases. Per germline, CDR1 SGHTA and CDR2 FQGTGA. CDR3 size: 18 residues. V lost 5 bases to trimming and J lost 6 bases; unmatched junction nucleotides: 11. Written as DNA, the CDR3 is TGTGCCAGCAGCGCGGGACTAGCGGGGGCTATCGGTCCCGGGGAGCTGTTTTTT. Protein: CASSAGLAGAIGPGELFF.

This clone was seen a handful of times. The gene calls are TRBV2 and TRBJ2-3; weak D call: TRBD1 (6 bases). Deletions cut 7 bases from V and 4 bases from J, with 18 bases between. Per germline, CDR1 SNHLY and CDR2 FYNNEI. The length of the CDR3 is 15 residues. CDR3 bases: TGTGCCAGCACTCTTTCTCGTGGGGGCCCAGATACGCAGTATTTT. This sequence encodes CASTLSRGGPDTQYF.

Only one count was recorded for this clone. V and J are TRBV6-4 and TRBJ2-5; possibly TRBD1 for D (5 bases). The CDR3 is 16 residues long. Germline V lookup: CDR1 MRHNA, CDR2 SNTAGT. Trimming removed 2 bases from V and 0 bases from J, with 13 bases in between. The CDR3 spells CASSDGLTGDQETQYF. DNA for the CDR3: TGTGCCAGCAGTGACGGCCTTACAGGTGACCAAGAGACCCAGTACTTC.

This chain connects TRBV27 to TRBJ1-3, with D tentatively TRBD1 (6 bases). V gave up 6 bases and J gave up 3 bases, with 9 bases separating them. This CDR3 spans 13 amino acids. Germline CDR1 and CDR2: MNHEY and SMNVEV (reference sequence). CDR3 sequence: CASRQGGGNTIYF. The CDR3 DNA follows: TGTGCCAGCAGACAGGGTGGTGGAAACACCATATATTTT.

The CDR3 region has the DNA TGTGCCAGCAGCCTCGCCGGGCCACGGGGTGAAAAACTGTTTTTT. This sequence encodes CASSLAGPRGEKLFF. The V call is TRBV6-6, the J call TRBJ1-4; D ambiguous. Trimming shortened V by 6 bases and J by 7 bases, and 18 bases separated the two germline ends. The CDR3 covers 15 residues. Germline CDR1 reads MNHNY; CDR2 reads SVGAGI (reference sequence).

This rearrangement joins TRBV29-1 to TRBJ2-1; D unclear. Germline V CDR1 and CDR2: SQVTM, ANQGSEA. V was clipped by 4 bases and J by 5 bases, with 3 bases between them. The length of the CDR3 is 10 residues. The CDR3 nucleotides read TGCAGCGTTGTAGACAATGAGCAGTTCTTC. Translated: CSVVDNEQFF.

The table lists this clone with a few counts. CDR3 sequence reads: CASREIFRSDTQYF. The CDR3 DNA reads as TGTGCCAGCAGGGAAATATTTAGATCAGATACGCAGTATTTT. V gene TRBV2 combines with J gene TRBJ2-3; D remains unclear. The CDR3 spans 14 residues. V was trimmed by 6 bases and J by 4 bases, leaving 14 bases between them. Germline CDR1 is SNHLY and CDR2 is FYNNEI. Full variable domain (remainder filled in from reference TRBV2 and TRBJ2-3): EPEVTQTPSHQVTQMGQEVILRCVPISNHLYFYWYRQILGQKVEFLVSFYNNEISEKSEIFDDQFSVERPDGSNFTLKIRSTKLEDSAMYFCASREIFRSDTQYFGPGTRLTVL.

As DNA, the CDR3 is TGTGCCAGCAGTTTTTTCTTAGGGGATCGGATAAATGAGCAGTTCTTC. Translating it yields CASSFFLGDRINEQFF. This sequence joins TRBV27 and TRBJ2-1; maybe TRBD1 (5 bases). Germline CDR1 and CDR2: MNHEY and SMNVEV (reference sequence). V lost 3 bases and J 7 bases, leaving 19 bases between the germline ends. The length of the CDR3 is 16 residues.

The genes are TRBV19 and TRBJ1-4, with TRBD1 identical over 7 bases. V trimming: 5 bases; J trimming: 5 bases; junction bases outside the gene matches: 8. Germline V gene sequence: CDR1 LNHDA, CDR2 SQIVND (reference sequence). This CDR3 is 15 amino acids long. This CDR3 reads CASSPRRGLNEKLFF. In DNA form, the CDR3 reads TGTGCCAGTAGTCCCCGAAGGGGGCTGAATGAAAAACTGTTTTTT.

This chain uses TRBV5-1 with TRBJ1-2; no firm D call. V was cut by 4 bases and J by 4 bases, with 11 bases left in between. This CDR3 region has 13 residues. Germline CDR1 reads SGHRS; CDR2 reads YFSETQ. The CDR3 spells CASSHRSSYGYTF. CDR3 nucleotides: TGCGCCAGCAGCCACAGATCATCCTATGGCTACACCTTC. The whole variable domain, remainder taken from reference TRBV5-1 and TRBJ1-2, is KAGVTQTPRYLIKTRGQQVTLSCSPISGHRSVSWYQQTPGQGLQFLFEYFSETQRNKGNFPGRFSGRQFSNSRSEMNVSTLELGDSALYLCASSHRSSYGYTFGSGTRLTVV.

The gene calls are TRBV11-1 and TRBJ2-3; 10 bases agree with TRBD2. The CDR3 runs to 15 residues. The germline V gene encodes CDR1 SGHAT and CDR2 FQDESV (reference sequence). Trimming removed 8 bases from V and 1 base from J; junction bases left unmatched: 6. This CDR3 is CASDTGTSGTDTQYF. The CDR3 DNA is TGTGCCAGCGATACCGGGACTAGCGGCACAGATACGCAGTATTTT.

The sample holds a few counts of this clone. V is TRBV10-2 and J is TRBJ1-5, with TRBD1 identical over 8 bases. Germline V gene data show CDR1 as WSHSY and CDR2 as SAAADI. The CDR3 is 17 amino acids. The ends lost 2 bases at V and 4 bases at J; junction bases unmatched: 10. The CDR3, as DNA: TGCGCCAGCAGTGAGAGGGCAGGGGGCTGGATAAATCAGCCCCAGCATTTT. This codes for CASSERAGGWINQPQHF.

The sample holds a few counts of this clone. The chain employs TRBV7-2 and TRBJ1-3, with D possibly matching TRBD1 (5 bases). The V end was cut by 10 bases, the J end by 0 bases, with 25 bases between. Germline CDR1 SGHTA, CDR2 FQGNSA. This CDR3 comprises 18 residues. CDR3 coding DNA: TGTGCCATCGAATCGTGGGGCCCTCTCCTCCTCTCTGGAAACACCATATATTTT. It codes for CAIESWGPLLLSGNTIYF.

The chain recombines TRBV27 with TRBJ2-5, with 10 bases aligning to TRBD1. The DNA end is a closer match to TRBJ2-7, so the J assignment may be wrong. The CDR3 runs to 15 residues. Germline loops: CDR1 MNHEY, CDR2 SMNVEV (reference sequence). The CDR3, as DNA: TGTGCCAGCAGGGTAGAGGGACAGGGGTTCTACGAGCAGTACTTC. This gives the protein CASRVEGQGFYEQYF.

Only a few counts were recorded for this clone. This rearrangement joins TRBV4-2 to TRBJ2-1; 12 bases fit TRBD2. There are 15 residues in the CDR3. Per germline, CDR1 LGHNA and CDR2 YNFKEQ. With V trimmed by 6 bases and J by 8 bases, 8 bases remained unmatched. This CDR3 is CASSLTSGRGDEQFF. Here the CDR3 DNA reads TGTGCCAGCAGTCTGACTAGCGGGAGAGGCGATGAGCAGTTCTTC.

The chain combines TRBV7-2 with TRBJ2-3; D is perhaps TRBD2 (5 bases). This CDR3 contains 16 residues. Deletions cut 0 bases from V and 1 base from J, with 11 bases between. Germline loops: CDR1 SGHTA, CDR2 FQGNSA. CDR3 coding DNA: TGTGCCAGCAGCTTAGCATCGGCGAGGGGCACAGATACGCAGTATTTT. This gives the protein CASSLASARGTDTQYF.

CDR3 amino acids: CASSYGFRSGEQFF. The CDR3 region has the DNA TGTGCCAGCAGTTATGGGTTTCGCAGCGGTGAGCAGTTCTTC. The chain has TRBV6-5 and TRBJ2-1; a weak D match, TRBD2 (5 bases). Germline V gene lookup returns CDR1 MNHEY and CDR2 SVGAGI. Trimming pared 3 bases from V and 9 bases from J, leaving 15 bases between. The CDR3 contains 14 residues.

V is TRBV5-8 and J is TRBJ1-5; tentatively, D is TRBD1 (6 bases). In germline, CDR1 is SGHTS, CDR2 YDEGEE. CDR3 length equals 15 residues. The V end was cut by 4 bases, the J end by 4 bases, with 15 bases between. This CDR3 is CASSGAHQGNQPQHF. CDR3 DNA sequence: TGTGCCAGCAGCGGCGCCCACCAGGGGAATCAGCCCCAGCATTTT.